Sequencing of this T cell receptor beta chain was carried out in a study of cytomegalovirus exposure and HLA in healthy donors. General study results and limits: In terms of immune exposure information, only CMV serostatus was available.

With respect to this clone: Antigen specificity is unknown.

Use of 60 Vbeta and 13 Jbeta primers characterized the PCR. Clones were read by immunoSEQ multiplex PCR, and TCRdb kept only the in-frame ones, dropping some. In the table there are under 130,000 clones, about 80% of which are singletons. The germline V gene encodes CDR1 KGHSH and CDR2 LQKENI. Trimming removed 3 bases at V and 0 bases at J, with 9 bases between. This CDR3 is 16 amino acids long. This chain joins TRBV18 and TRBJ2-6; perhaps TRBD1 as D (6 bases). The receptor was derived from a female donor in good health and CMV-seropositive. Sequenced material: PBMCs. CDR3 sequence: CASSPGQVSGANVLTF. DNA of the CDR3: TGTGCCAGCTCACCGGGACAAGTCTCTGGGGCCAACGTCCTGACTTTC.